A single T cell receptor beta chain is shown here with its context. Recruits, aged roughly 18 to 95 years, lived in 20 to 30 US areas. Cohorts were based on clinical histories the participants reported. This CDR3 has 17 amino acids. Germline-derived CDR1 and CDR2 are SGHKS and YYEKEE (reference sequence). V lost 0 bases to trimming and J lost 4 bases; unmatched junction nucleotides: 6. Data came from immunoSEQ multiplex PCR; TCRdb stores just in-frame clones and leaves some out. The data show 150,000 to 200,000 clones, less than 90% seen once. This sample was included in a study of blood T cell repertoires in COVID-19. At the level of the study: From the United States, Italy and Spain came samples of acute and convalescent COVID-19.

Sequenced sample: PBMCs or T cells enriched from blood (not recorded which). This clonotype was sampled from a human donor with acute COVID-19. The donor label of this sample is uncertain. The chain joins TRBV5-5 to TRBJ1-6, with 8 positions matching TRBD1. CDR3 bases: TGTGCCAGCAGCTTGGACGCGGACAGGGTTTATAATTCACCCCTCCACTTT. It specifies CASSLDADRVYNSPLHF.